The 2 T cell receptor beta chains presented below share a single source sample, sequenced in a study of human T cells and chemical hapten exposure. The time point was: patch test 3, about 24 weeks after DPC sensitization. The treatment is: therapeutic diphenylcyclopropenone sensitization with weekly scalp DPC. MiXCR, run by TCRdb on the RACE reads, gives a single entry per CDR3 protein. The table lists about 97,000 distinct CDR3 sequences, less than 35% of them singletons. Material: whole blood, obtained in connection with sensitization to the hapten diphenylcyclopropenone (DPC). The receptors shown here come from a man between 40 and 49 years old with alopecia areata. Some clones in this sample may be carry-over from other donors' samples.

The chain combines TRBV20-1 with TRBJ2-7; 7 positions match TRBD2. Germline lookup yields CDR1 DFQATT and CDR2 SNEGSKA (reference sequence). CDR3 length equals 15 residues. V lost 3 bases and J lost 0; bases outside the gene matches: 8. The CDR3 loop reads CSAREVGDYSYEQYF. CDR3 in DNA: TGCAGTGCTAGGGAAGTAGGGGACTACTCCTACGAGCAGTACTTC.

This clonotype was seen a handful of times. One end of the junction does not line up with germline, which may come from a read error. The rearrangement joins TRBV7-2 to TRBJ2-4, with 9 bases lining up with TRBD2. The germline CDR1 and CDR2 sequences are SGHTA and FQGNSA. This CDR3 contains 15 residues. CDR3 sequence reads: CASSIAGVAKNIQYF. In DNA, the CDR3 is TGTGCCAGCAGCATAGCGGGGGTAGCCAAAAACATTCAGTACTTC.